Each of the 28 T cell receptor beta chains below was sequenced from the same sample in a study of identical twins. TCRdb called the 5' RACE reads again in MiXCR, with one record for every CDR3 protein. The sample holds 700,000 or so distinct CDR3 sequences; under 9% are singletons and the top ten take about 0.98%. This same sample was also part of a study on yellow fever vaccine responses in identical twins.

The sequencing sample was made of PBMCs. The receptors derive from a woman aged 18-30 years in good health.

This clonotype has only one observation. The chain links TRBV27 to TRBJ2-1; D perhaps matches TRBD2 (6 bases). V was cut by 5 bases and J by 0 bases, with 8 bases left in between. Germline loops: CDR1 MNHEY, CDR2 SMNVEV (reference sequence). The CDR3 is made up of 14 amino acids. The CDR3 sequence is CASSPGVSYNEQFF. In DNA form, the CDR3 reads TGTGCCAGCAGTCCGGGGGTCTCCTACAATGAGCAGTTCTTC.

The gene calls are TRBV28 and TRBJ2-2; D is undetermined. From germline, CDR1 is MDHEN and CDR2 SYDVKM. V was pared by 6 bases and J by 0 bases, with 11 bases between. The CDR3 totals 15 residues. CDR3 DNA: TGTGCCAGCAGCAGAACCCACCCGAACACCGGGGAGCTGTTTTTT. It is translated as CASSRTHPNTGELFF.

This clonotype turned up a few times. The chain joins TRBV7-8 to TRBJ2-7; D possibly corresponds to TRBD2 (5 bases). Per the germline V gene, CDR1 is SGHVS and CDR2 is FQNEAQ. CDR3 size: 17 residues. V was cut by 2 bases and J by 2 bases, with 19 bases left in between. CDR3 residues: CASSLFLSGSRAYEQYF. DNA of the CDR3: TGTGCCAGCAGCTTATTCCTATCGGGGAGCCGTGCCTACGAGCAGTACTTC. The full variable domain, in which reference TRBV7-8 and TRBJ2-7 provide the parts outside the CDR3, is GAGVSQSPRYKVAKRGQDVALRCDPISGHVSLFWYQQALGQGPEFLTYFQNEAQLDKSGLPSDRFFAERPEGSVSTLKIQRTQQEDSAVYLCASSLFLSGSRAYEQYFGPGTRLTVT.

This clonotype turned up a few times. The CDR3 coding sequence is TGTGCCAGCAGCCAAGCATGGGTCAATGAGCAGTTCTTC. Its protein product is CASSQAWVNEQFF. The genes are TRBV14 and TRBJ2-1; D is undetermined. The CDR3 is made up of 13 amino acids. V lost 1 base and J 6 bases, leaving 7 bases between the germline ends. Germline V gene lookup returns CDR1 SGHDN and CDR2 FVKESK.

The table lists this clonotype with a few counts. This chain links TRBV27 with TRBJ2-7; no clear D. The ends were cut back, 2 bases at V and 6 bases at J, with 11 bases in the middle. Germline CDR1 reads MNHEY; CDR2 reads SMNVEV (reference sequence). There are 13 residues in the CDR3. The CDR3: CASSLNAPGEQYF. The CDR3 region has the DNA TGTGCCAGCAGTTTAAATGCCCCAGGCGAGCAGTACTTC.

V gene TRBV12-3 or TRBV12-4 combines with J gene TRBJ2-1, with 7 bases lining up with TRBD1. This CDR3 is 15 amino acids long. V was clipped by 6 bases and J by 4 bases; unmatched bases: 9. CDR3 amino acids: CASRFRGKYYNEQFF. CDR3 nucleotide sequence: TGTGCCAGCAGATTCAGGGGGAAGTATTACAATGAGCAGTTCTTC.

This chain joins TRBV9 and TRBJ2-3; the match to TRBD1 covers 8 bases. Unmatched junction bases numbered 9, after V lost 5 bases and J lost 1 base. The CDR3 length is 16 residues. Looked up from germline, CDR1 is SGDLS and CDR2 is YYNGEE. The CDR3 nucleotides read TGTGCCAGCAGGCCACAGGGGGAGTATGGCACAGATACGCAGTATTTT. The encoded protein is CASRPQGEYGTDTQYF.

The chain recombines TRBV30 with TRBJ2-7, with D maybe TRBD1 (7 bases). CDR3 length: 13 residues. Germline V gene data show CDR1 as GTSNPN and CDR2 as SVGIG (reference sequence). The V end was cut by 5 bases, the J end by 3 bases, with 14 bases between. This CDR3 is CAWGGTENYEQYF. Here the CDR3 DNA reads TGTGCCTGGGGGGGGACAGAGAACTACGAGCAGTACTTC.

The V call is TRBV3-1, the J call TRBJ2-3; TRBD1 is a possible D gene (6 bases). Trimming removed 7 bases from V and 4 bases from J, with 18 bases in between. The CDR3 extends over 15 amino acids. Germline CDR1 is LGHDT and CDR2 is YNNKEL (reference sequence). The CDR3 region has the DNA TGTGCCAGCAAACCGACAGGAAAGGGGCCAGATACGCAGTATTTT. Translating it yields CASKPTGKGPDTQYF.

This clonotype showed up many times. The CDR3 here is CASSLLAGGRNEQFF. The DNA for the CDR3 is TGTGCCAGCAGTCTTCTAGCGGGGGGGCGAAATGAGCAGTTCTTC. The rearrangement uses TRBV12-3 or TRBV12-4 and TRBJ2-1; the match to TRBD2 covers 12 bases. Trimming cost V 5 bases and J 7 bases; bases outside gene matches: 6. The CDR3 is made up of 15 amino acids.

This clonotype was detected a few times. This chain links TRBV7-9 with TRBJ1-6; 7 positions agree with TRBD1. This CDR3 comprises 14 residues. Germline values: CDR1 SEHNR, CDR2 FQNEAQ (reference sequence). V gave up 6 bases and J gave up 10 bases; unmatched junction bases: 9. CDR3 DNA: TGTGCCAGCAGTTGGGACAGCCGAGTATCACCCCTCCACTTT. It encodes CASSWDSRVSPLHF.

J is TRBJ2-5 and V is TRBV4-2, with D uncertain. CDR1 is LGHNA and CDR2 is YNFKEQ in the germline V gene. This CDR3 region has 14 residues. Trimming removed 1 base from V and 1 base from J, with 7 bases in between. The CDR3 coding sequence is TGTGCCAGCAGCCAAGTCATCGGCCAAGAGACCCAGTACTTC. It specifies CASSQVIGQETQYF.

V is TRBV3-1 and J is TRBJ2-4; D might be TRBD2 (7 bases). Between the trimmed V and J ends, which lost 10 bases and 1 base, there was a span of 29 bases. The V gene's germline CDR1 is LGHDT and CDR2 YNNKEL (reference sequence). There are 19 residues in the CDR3. CDR3 sequence (DNA): TGTGCCATCTGTTTTGGGGGGGCAGTATCCGCTAGGGCCAAAAACATTCAGTACTTC. This gives the protein CAICFGGAVSARAKNIQYF. Complete variable domain (other parts from reference TRBV3-1 and TRBJ2-4): DTAVSQTPKYLVTQMGNDKSIKCEQNLGHDTMYWYKQDSKKFLKIMFSYNNKELIINETVPNRFSPKSPDKAHLNLHINSLELGDSAVYFCAICFGGAVSARAKNIQYFGAGTRLSVL.

The chain carries TRBV24-1 and TRBJ2-7; D might be TRBD1 or TRBD2, each matching 5 bases. Germline V gives CDR1 KGHDR, CDR2 SFDVKD. With 10 bases removed from V and 6 bases from J, the gap between germline ends came to 21 bases. The CDR3 is 14 residues long. CDR3: CATAWGSKPSEQYF. CDR3 bases: TGTGCCACTGCGTGGGGGAGTAAGCCCTCCGAGCAGTACTTC.

The chain uses TRBV7-2 and TRBJ2-7; D remains unclear. With 2 bases removed from V and 2 bases from J, the gap between germline ends came to 7 bases. The CDR3 sequence is 13 residues long. CDR1 SGHTA and CDR2 FQGNSA come from the germline V gene. CDR3 region: CASSLKQTYEQYF. In DNA, the CDR3 is TGTGCCAGCAGCTTAAAACAGACCTACGAGCAGTACTTC.

This chain links TRBV7-9 with TRBJ2-3; TRBD1 might be the D (5 bases). V lost 6 bases to trimming and J lost 4 bases, with 8 bases between them. The CDR3 is made up of 12 amino acids. Germline values: CDR1 SEHNR, CDR2 FQNEAQ (reference sequence). CDR3 sequence reads: CASRDTADTQYF. The CDR3 bases are TGTGCCAGCAGGGACACGGCAGATACGCAGTATTTT. Full variable domain (outside the CDR3, taken from reference TRBV7-9 and TRBJ2-3): DTGVSQNPRHKITKRGQNVTFRCDPISEHNRLYWYRQTLGQGPEFLTYFQNEAQLEKSRLLSDRFSAERPKGSFSTLEIQRTEQGDSAMYLCASRDTADTQYFGPGTRLTVL.

Only a few counts were recorded for this clonotype. The rearrangement joins TRBV6-5 to TRBJ2-1, with TRBD2 matching over 13 bases. The CDR3 extends over 16 amino acids. CDR1 MNHEY and CDR2 SVGAGI come from the germline V gene. The junction had 2 bases not matched to a gene; V was cut back by 0 bases and J by 6 bases. Written as DNA, the CDR3 is TGTGCCAGCAGTTACTCGACTAGCGGGGGGCGCAATGAGCAGTTCTTC. Translation: CASSYSTSGGRNEQFF.

This clonotype has at least ten counts. The chain couples TRBV5-1 to TRBJ1-1; D may be TRBD1 (5 bases). Germline loops: CDR1 SGHRS, CDR2 YFSETQ. CDR3 size: 13 residues. V was cut by 5 bases and J by 1 base, with 9 bases left in between. The CDR3 sequence is CASSWGENTEAFF. CDR3 sequence (DNA): TGCGCCAGCAGTTGGGGCGAGAACACTGAAGCTTTCTTT.

This clonotype was seen more than once but under ten times. For the CDR3, the DNA is TGCGCCAGCAGTTCCGACCACACAGATACGCAGTATTTT. Amino acids: CASSSDHTDTQYF. This sequence joins TRBV5-1 and TRBJ2-3; D not resolved. This CDR3 spans 13 amino acids. Germline values: CDR1 SGHRS, CDR2 YFSETQ. The V end lost 5 bases, the J end lost 2 bases, and 9 bases lay between the germline ends.

The chain links TRBV20-1 to TRBJ2-3, with TRBD2 matching over 12 bases. V gave up 6 bases and J gave up 5 bases; unmatched junction bases: 6. The CDR3 is made up of 14 amino acids. The germline CDR1 and CDR2 sequences are DFQATT and SNEGSKA (reference sequence). The CDR3 DNA sequence: TGCAGTGCCGTTAGGACTAGCGGGGTAGATACGCAGTATTTT. It specifies CSAVRTSGVDTQYF.

This chain links TRBV20-1 with TRBJ1-5; 8 bases map to TRBD1. This CDR3 is built from 15 residues. Germline V lookup: CDR1 DFQATT, CDR2 SNEGSKA (reference sequence). J was trimmed by 1 base and V by 2 bases; bases with no gene match: 4. The CDR3 region has the DNA TGCAGTGCTAGACCGACAGGGGAGAGCAATCAGCCCCAGCATTTT. Protein product: CSARPTGESNQPQHF.

This clonotype was detected a few times. The CDR3 protein is CAISERDGTNTGELFF. Written as DNA, the CDR3 is TGTGCCATCAGTGAGAGGGACGGAACTAACACCGGGGAGCTGTTTTTT. This chain links TRBV10-3 with TRBJ2-2; D might be TRBD1 or TRBD2, each matching 5 bases. Germline V CDR1 and CDR2: ENHRY, SYGVKD. The CDR3 consists of 16 residues. The V and J ends lost 2 bases and 2 bases respectively, with 12 bases between them.

A few counts support this clonotype. The chain carries TRBV15 and TRBJ2-7; D is unresolved. Germline lookup yields CDR1 LNHNV and CDR2 YYDKDF (reference sequence). The V gene lost 1 base and the J gene lost 3 bases, with 7 bases spanning the gap. The CDR3 runs 13 residues. This CDR3 is CATSRVQHYEQYF. CDR3 coding DNA: TGTGCCACCAGCAGAGTACAGCACTACGAGCAGTACTTC.

This clonotype was recorded many times. One junction end disagrees with the germline gene, perhaps due to a read error. This chain connects TRBV5-1 to TRBJ2-3, with D unclear. The germline V gene encodes CDR1 SGHRS and CDR2 YFSETQ. The CDR3 is made up of 11 amino acids. CDR3: CASSFTDTQYF. The CDR3 DNA is TGTGCCAGCAGTTTCACAGATACGCAGTATTTT.

This chain joins TRBV27 and TRBJ2-5; tentative D call: TRBD1 (6 bases). The CDR3 runs to 14 residues. Trimming took off 2 bases at V and 5 bases at J, with 12 bases between the two ends. CDR1 is MNHEY and CDR2 is SMNVEV in the germline V gene (reference sequence). CDR3 nucleotides: TGTGCCAGCAGTTTAGTACAGGGTGCGGAGACCCAGTACTTC. Residues: CASSLVQGAETQYF.

This clonotype was seen repeatedly, ten times or more. V gene TRBV20-1 combines with J gene TRBJ1-4; D may be TRBD1 (5 bases). V gave up 3 bases and J gave up 6 bases, with 11 bases separating them. CDR3 size: 13 residues. Germline V gene lookup returns CDR1 DFQATT and CDR2 SNEGSKA (reference sequence). In DNA, the CDR3 is TGCAGTGCTAGCCGGCAGGGTTATGAAAAACTGTTTTTT. Protein product: CSASRQGYEKLFF.

This clonotype has just a few counts. The chain employs TRBV20-1 and TRBJ2-3; D gene unclear. The CDR3 is 10 residues long. The germline V gene encodes CDR1 DFQATT and CDR2 SNEGSKA (reference sequence). Trimming cost V 6 bases and J 10 bases, with 11 bases left between them. CDR3 DNA: TGCAGTGCCGTCGGTACCGCGCAGTATTTT. Translation: CSAVGTAQYF.

In its sample, this clonotype was seen many times. The chain uses TRBV19 and TRBJ2-7, with TRBD2 matching 7 bases. This CDR3 spans 13 amino acids. With V trimmed by 8 bases and J by 0 bases, 4 bases remained unmatched. The germline gives CDR1 LNHDA, CDR2 SQIVND (reference sequence). The CDR3 reads CASSGTNSYEQYF. The CDR3 DNA reads as TGTGCCAGTTCCGGGACTAACTCCTACGAGCAGTACTTC.